The 23 T cell receptor beta chains below come from one sample, sequenced in a study of blood T cell repertoires in COVID-19. Generated by immunoSEQ multiplex PCR, the TCRdb table keeps only in-frame clones and is missing some. The sample records about 160,000 clones, roughly 80% being singletons. The sample taken for sequencing was peripheral blood. The origin of the receptors is a woman of 80 years or more with acute or convalescent COVID-19.

This CDR3 reads CASSLLGTSGDYNEQFF. Written as DNA, the CDR3 is TGTGCCAGCAGCTTGTTGGGCACTAGCGGAGACTACAATGAGCAGTTCTTC. V gene TRBV7-8 combines with J gene TRBJ2-1, with TRBD2 matching over 8 bases. The CDR3 has 17 residues. Germline CDR1 is SGHVS and CDR2 is FQNEAQ. V trimming: 3 bases; J trimming: 3 bases; junction bases outside the gene matches: 10.

The chain joins TRBV7-9 to TRBJ2-2; 11 positions agree with TRBD2. Germline lookup yields CDR1 SEHNR and CDR2 FQNEAQ (reference sequence). The CDR3 sequence is 16 residues long. J was trimmed by 0 bases and V by 3 bases; bases with no gene match: 0. The CDR3 protein is CASSLTSGTNTGELFF. As DNA, the CDR3 is TGTGCCAGCAGCTTGACTAGCGGGACGAACACCGGGGAGCTGTTTTTT.

V and J are TRBV5-5 and TRBJ1-2, with 12 bases lining up with TRBD1. Per the germline V gene, CDR1 is SGHKS and CDR2 is YYEKEE (reference sequence). The length of the CDR3 is 15 residues. After removal of 4 bases from V and 7 bases from J, the junction contained 8 bases not matched to a gene. In DNA form, the CDR3 reads TGTGCCAGCAGCCGAAGGGACAGGGGGCTTCTTGGCTACACCTTC. Translating gives CASSRRDRGLLGYTF.

This clone was observed a single time. The J gene is TRBJ1-1, the V gene TRBV7-9; TRBD1 matches 7 bases. This CDR3 comprises 16 residues. Per the germline V gene, CDR1 is SEHNR and CDR2 is FQNEAQ (reference sequence). Trimming removed 2 bases from V and 1 base from J; junction bases left unmatched: 7. CDR3 amino acids: CASSLSSGQWNTEAFF. CDR3 DNA sequence: TGTGCCAGCAGCTTAAGCTCGGGACAGTGGAACACTGAAGCTTTCTTT. Using reference TRBV7-9 and TRBJ1-1 for the parts outside the CDR3, the full variable domain is DTGVSQNPRHKITKRGQNVTFRCDPISEHNRLYWYRQTLGQGPEFLTYFQNEAQLEKSRLLSDRFSAERPKGSFSTLEIQRTEQGDSAMYLCASSLSSGQWNTEAFFGQGTRLTVV.

The V call is TRBV18, the J call TRBJ1-5; TRBD1 aligns across 8 bases. The CDR3 is 14 residues long. The V gene end was trimmed by 3 bases and the J gene end by 7 bases; junction bases not matched to a gene: 5. CDR1 and CDR2 (germline): KGHSH, LQKENI. CDR3 bases: TGTGCCAGCTCACCCGGACAGGGTTGGCAGCCCCAGCATTTT. This codes for CASSPGQGWQPQHF. The full variable domain, in which reference TRBV18 and TRBJ1-5 provide the parts outside the CDR3, is NAGVMQNPRHLVRRRGQEARLRCSPMKGHSHVYWYRQLPEEGLKFMVYLQKENIIDESGMPKERFSAEFPKEGPSILRIQQVVRGDSAAYFCASSPGQGWQPQHFGDGTRLSIL.

This clone was seen a few times. J is TRBJ1-3 and V is TRBV30, with 7 bases identical to TRBD1. Germline-derived CDR1 and CDR2 are GTSNPN and SVGIG (reference sequence). J lost 3 bases, V lost 1 base, and 6 bases had no gene match. There are 15 residues in the CDR3. DNA of the CDR3: TGTGCCTGGAGTGCGGAGGGGGCTTATGGAAACACCATATATTTT. Translation gives CAWSAEGAYGNTIYF.

V is TRBV4-1 and J is TRBJ1-2, with D unresolved. Trimming cost V 1 base and J 2 bases, with 8 bases left between them. Germline loops: CDR1 MGHRA, CDR2 YSYEKL. This CDR3 contains 14 residues. CDR3 in DNA: TGCGCCAGCAGCCAAGGAGAGTGGAACTATGGCTACACCTTC. Protein sequence: CASSQGEWNYGYTF.

The V and J genes are TRBV15 and TRBJ2-5, with D possibly TRBD2 on 5 matching bases. CDR1 is LNHNV, CDR2 YYDKDF, per germline (reference sequence). Trimming left V 5 bases short and J 5 bases short, with 15 bases between. This CDR3 is built from 14 residues. The CDR3 nucleotides are TGTGCCACCAGCCCCGGTGGACTCGGGGAGACCCAGTACTTC. The encoded protein is CATSPGGLGETQYF.

The rearrangement uses TRBV4-3 and TRBJ1-5; D uncertain. V was trimmed by 1 base and J by 5 bases, leaving 6 bases between them. Germline CDR1 and CDR2: LGHNA and YSLEER. This CDR3 region has 13 residues. The CDR3 spells CASSQGHDQPQHF. As DNA, the CDR3 is TGCGCCAGCAGCCAAGGACATGATCAGCCCCAGCATTTT.

The rearrangement links TRBV13 to TRBJ2-7; TRBD2 matches at 10 bases. The germline V gene encodes CDR1 PRHDT and CDR2 FYEKMQ (reference sequence). The CDR3 is 15 residues long. The ends lost 5 bases at V and 3 bases at J; junction bases unmatched: 7. The CDR3 bases are TGTGCCAGCAGCGGCAGCGGGAGGGCCGACTACGAGCAGTACTTC. Translation: CASSGSGRADYEQYF.

The chain links TRBV3-1 (or the pseudogene TRBV3-2) to TRBJ1-1; D uncertain. This CDR3 region has 14 residues. V shed 4 bases and J shed 5 bases, with 14 bases lying between them. Germline V CDR1 and CDR2: LGHDT, YNNKEL (reference sequence). The CDR3, as DNA: TGTGCCAGCAGCCGGGGAGAAGGCCGGACTGAAGCTTTCTTT. Its translation: CASSRGEGRTEAFF.

CDR3 bases: TGTGCCAGCAGCTTAATTGCCAGGGGCAGGGACACTGAAGCTTTCTTT. It encodes CASSLIARGRDTEAFF. This chain joins TRBV7-8 and TRBJ1-1, with D tentatively TRBD1 (6 bases). This CDR3 contains 16 residues. Per germline, CDR1 SGHVS and CDR2 FQNEAQ. Between the trimmed V and J ends, which lost 2 bases and 3 bases, there was a span of 16 bases.

The chain has TRBV7-3 and TRBJ2-2; a possible D gene is TRBD2 (6 bases). Germline CDR1 is SGHTA and CDR2 is FQGTGA. V was shortened by 4 bases and J by 0 bases, with 6 bases between the two germline ends. The CDR3 has 14 amino acids. The CDR3 loop reads CASSWRANTGELFF. The CDR3 nucleotides read TGTGCCAGCAGCTGGAGGGCGAACACCGGGGAGCTGTTTTTT.

In its sample, this clone was seen once. The V gene is TRBV10-3, the J gene TRBJ2-3, with a possible D match to TRBD2 (5 bases). Germline V gene data show CDR1 as ENHRY and CDR2 as SYGVKD. This CDR3 comprises 16 residues. Trimming removed 3 bases at V and 0 bases at J, with 13 bases between. The chain's CDR3 is CAISDGRRTSTDTQYF. CDR3 DNA sequence: TGTGCCATCAGTGACGGACGAAGGACTAGCACAGATACGCAGTATTTT.

This clone was observed once. The V call is TRBV5-1, the J call TRBJ1-6; the D gene is possibly TRBD1 (5 bases). The CDR3 is 15 amino acids. Trimming stripped 4 bases from V and 7 bases from J, with 15 bases between. The germline CDR1 and CDR2 sequences are SGHRS and YFSETQ. The CDR3 sequence: CASSSRWGSNSPLHF. The CDR3 DNA reads as TGCGCCAGCAGCAGCCGATGGGGCTCCAATTCACCCCTCCACTTT.

This clone occurred a few times. The chain joins TRBV14 to TRBJ2-2, with D possibly TRBD2 on 6 matching bases. Per the germline V gene, CDR1 is SGHDN and CDR2 is FVKESK. Trimming cost V 4 bases and J 6 bases, with 18 bases left between them. The CDR3 runs 16 residues. The CDR3 region is CASSPRGLFRPGELFF. The CDR3 nucleotides are TGTGCCAGCAGCCCCCGGGGACTTTTCAGACCCGGGGAGCTGTTTTTT.

The gene calls are TRBV6-5 and TRBJ2-7; 10 positions match TRBD1. This CDR3 is built from 15 residues. Per germline, CDR1 MNHEY and CDR2 SVGAGI. Germline trimming cut 6 bases from V and 6 bases from J; bases unmatched to any gene: 11. The CDR3, as DNA: TGTGCCAGCAGCGTAAAGGGACAGGGGACCGGCGAGCAGTACTTC. Its protein product is CASSVKGQGTGEQYF.

The genes are TRBV4-3 and TRBJ1-6; D gene ambiguous. The CDR3 loop spans 15 amino acids. V dropped 3 bases and J dropped 6 bases, with 12 bases sitting between them. Germline CDR1 reads LGHNA; CDR2 reads YSLEER. The chain's CDR3 is CASSHHRVTNSPLHF. The CDR3 region has the DNA TGCGCCAGCAGCCACCACCGGGTCACTAATTCACCCCTCCACTTT.

This clone was observed a handful of times. The V and J genes are TRBV19 and TRBJ1-1; D ambiguous. CDR1 LNHDA and CDR2 SQIVND come from the germline V gene (reference sequence). CDR3 length: 14 amino acids. The V gene lost 3 bases and the J gene lost 0 bases, with 8 bases spanning the gap. CDR3 in DNA: TGTGCCAGTAGTATGAGCCCGCTGAACACTGAAGCTTTCTTT. The encoded protein is CASSMSPLNTEAFF.

The V call is TRBV2, the J call TRBJ1-5, with 8 bases aligning to TRBD1. With V trimmed by 1 base and J by 7 bases, 3 bases remained unmatched. The CDR3 is made up of 14 amino acids. CDR1 and CDR2 from the germline V gene are SNHLY and FYNNEI. CDR3 coding DNA: TGTGCCAGCAGTGAAGGGACAGGGAAACAGCCCCAGCATTTT. Protein product: CASSEGTGKQPQHF. The full variable domain, in which reference TRBV2 and TRBJ1-5 provide the parts outside the CDR3, is EPEVTQTPSHQVTQMGQEVILRCVPISNHLYFYWYRQILGQKVEFLVSFYNNEISEKSEIFDDQFSVERPDGSNFTLKIRSTKLEDSAMYFCASSEGTGKQPQHFGDGTRLSIL.

The chain is built from TRBV5-6 and TRBJ1-3, with D hard to call. The CDR3 has 16 residues. Germline CDR1 reads SGHDT; CDR2 reads YYEEEE. Trimming took 3 bases from V and 0 from J, leaving 13 bases between them. CDR3 DNA sequence: TGTGCCAGCAGCTCGATCGCGGTGATCTCTGGAAACACCATATATTTT. This sequence encodes CASSSIAVISGNTIYF. Filled out from reference TRBV5-6 and TRBJ1-3, the complete variable domain reads DAGVTQSPTHLIKTRGQQVTLRCSPKSGHDTVSWYQQALGQGPQFIFQYYEEEERQRGNFPDRFSGHQFPNYSSELNVNALLLGDSALYLCASSSIAVISGNTIYFGEGSWLTVV.

V usage is TRBV19 and J usage is TRBJ1-1; 7 positions match TRBD1. The ends lost 5 bases at V and 2 bases at J; junction bases unmatched: 5. Germline CDR1 is LNHDA and CDR2 is SQIVND (reference sequence). This CDR3 spans 14 amino acids. CDR3 sequence reads: CASSGDSRNTEAFF. The CDR3 nucleotides read TGTGCCAGTAGTGGGGACAGTCGCAACACTGAAGCTTTCTTT.

This chain uses TRBV4-3 with TRBJ1-3; 7 nucleotides match TRBD1. Germline assignment: CDR1 LGHNA and CDR2 YSLEER. V was clipped by 2 bases and J by 4 bases; unmatched bases: 8. This CDR3 is 16 amino acids long. CDR3 bases: TGCGCCAGCAGCCAAAGTGACAGGGTTTTAGGAAACACCATATATTTT. Its protein is CASSQSDRVLGNTIYF.